The clone carrying this T cell receptor (beta chain) has a count of ten or more. Its antigen is unknown. This specimen belongs to a study of T cells in Graves' hyperthyroidism and ophthalmopathy. At the level of the study: The authors collected peripheral blood at initial diagnosis, before any treatment. The study, taken as a whole, reports: Blood also showed most of the thyroid clonotypes that were expanded above 0.001.

This CDR3 has 14 amino acids. Germline-derived CDR1 and CDR2 are MDHEN and SYDVKM. The V segment lost 6 bases and the J segment 6 bases; nucleotides outside the gene matches: 9. Regions amplified from RNA transcripts were the TCR beta CDR3 regions. HTBI primers drove first-round RT-PCR of the TCR CDR3. A single record per CDR3 protein comes from TCRdb applying MiXCR to the multiplex PCR reads. This sample carries some 370,000 distinct CDR3 sequences, about 14% of them seen once, and the ten largest clones take 25% to 30%. The V and J genes are TRBV28 and TRBJ2-7; 9 bases fit TRBD1. Sample: blood. The sequence was obtained from a middle-aged man with Graves' ophthalmopathy. This CDR3 is CASRDRGAKPEQYF. CDR3 sequence (DNA): TGTGCCAGCAGGGACAGGGGCGCGAAACCCGAGCAGTACTTC.